This T cell receptor beta chain originates from a study of beta chain features in type 1 diabetes. The CDR3 has 14 amino acids. The ends were cut back, 4 bases at V and 7 bases at J, with 14 bases in the middle. Germline loops: CDR1 MGHRA, CDR2 YSYEKL. Expressed TCRB transcripts were sequenced, since all the RNA that had been isolated was reverse transcribed. Assay used: immunoSEQ multiplex PCR; TCRdb lists only in-frame clones, some missing. The sample holds under 800,000 clones; 15% to 18% are singletons and the top ten take about 0.093%. The chain uses TRBV4-1 and TRBJ2-4, with a possible D match to TRBD2 (6 bases). The sequenced sample consisted of naive CD4+ T cells from blood. This clonotype was sampled from a man in his late teens or twenties in good health. CDR3 protein: CASSLRESGNIQYF. For the CDR3, the DNA is TGCGCCAGCAGCCTCCGGGAGTCGGGGAACATTCAGTACTTC.